This TCR beta chain is drawn from a study of blood T cells in healthy people across ages. Sample-barcoded 5' priming and a J-beta primer mix drove a second PCR of roughly 6 to 12 cycles. Each sample yielded at least 3 million CDR3-containing paired-end reads. Using its own MiXCR run on the 5' RACE reads, TCRdb lists one record per CDR3 protein. The sample has 850,000 to 1,100,000 distinct CDR3 sequences; around two fifths are singletons. Germline CDR1 is SGHVS and CDR2 is FNYEAQ. The CDR3 runs to 18 residues. V lost 7 bases, J lost 2 bases, and 25 bases lay in between. About this clonotype: No antigen is known for it.

General study findings and limits: Compared with aged donors, long-lived donors showed fewer expanded clones, suggesting selection.

The sequencing sample was made of blood. V and J are TRBV7-6 and TRBJ2-3, with a possible D match to TRBD1 (6 bases). The TCR comes from a man aged 18 to 29 in good health. The DNA of the CDR3 is TGTGCCAGCACCAAGACTGCGGCAGGGGCCGCTTCCACAGATACGCAGTATTTT. It is translated as CASTKTAAGAASTDTQYF. The entire variable domain, with the rest obtained from reference TRBV7-6 and TRBJ2-3, is as follows: GAGVSQSPRYKVTKRGQDVALRCDPISGHVSLYWYRQALGQGPEFLTYFNYEAQQDKSGLPNDRFSAERPEGSISTLTIQRTEQRDSAMYRCASTKTAAGAASTDTQYFGPGTRLTVL.